This TCR beta chain was observed in a study of response to subunit inactivated influenza vaccine. This clonotype was detected a few times. TCRdb used MiXCR to reprocess the RT-PCR reads, holding one entry per CDR3 protein. This sample yields roughly 500,000 distinct CDR3 sequences, of which about 25% are seen a single time; approximately 1.9% belongs to the top ten. The V gene's germline CDR1 is SGHAT and CDR2 FQNNGV. Trimming removed 7 bases from V and 5 bases from J, with 10 bases in between. This CDR3 contains 12 residues. The chain uses TRBV11-2 and TRBJ2-3, with a weak D call TRBD2 (5 bases). This receptor was obtained from a man in his fifties or sixties who received an inactivated influenza vaccine. Source: CD4+ T cells sorted from PBMCs, taken roughly 5 days after vaccination. The CDR3 sequence: CASTPGGDTQYF. CDR3 sequence (DNA): TGTGCCAGCACCCCAGGAGGAGATACGCAGTATTTT.